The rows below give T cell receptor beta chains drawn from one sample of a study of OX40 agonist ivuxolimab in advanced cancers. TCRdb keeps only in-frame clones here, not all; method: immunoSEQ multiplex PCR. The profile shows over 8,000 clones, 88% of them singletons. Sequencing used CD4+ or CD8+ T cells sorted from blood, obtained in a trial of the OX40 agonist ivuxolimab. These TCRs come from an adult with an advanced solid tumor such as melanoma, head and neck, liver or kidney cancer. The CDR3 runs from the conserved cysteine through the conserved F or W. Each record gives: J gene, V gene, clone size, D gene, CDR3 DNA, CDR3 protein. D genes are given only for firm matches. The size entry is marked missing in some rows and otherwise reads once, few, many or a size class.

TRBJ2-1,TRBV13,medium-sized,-,TGTGCCAGCAGCCCGCCGAGAGTAAATGAGCAGTTCTTC,CASSPPRVNEQFF
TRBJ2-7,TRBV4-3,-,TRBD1,TGCGCCAGCAGCCCAGGACAGGGTTGGGGGGAGCAGTACTTC,CASSPGQGWGEQYF
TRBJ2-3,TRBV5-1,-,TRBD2,TGCGCCAGCAGCTTGATTGAGCGGGAGAAAACAGATACGCAGTATTTT,CASSLIEREKTDTQYF
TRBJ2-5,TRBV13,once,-,TGTGCCAGCAGCTTAATCGGGCGGCGGGGAGAGACCCAGTACTTC,CASSLIGRRGETQYF
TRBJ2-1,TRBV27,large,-,TGTGCCAGCAGTTTATCCAGGGGTTGGGGGAATGAGCAGTTCTTC,CASSLSRGWGNEQFF
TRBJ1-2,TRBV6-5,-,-,TGTGCCAGCAGTTTTAACCTGGGGGTGGATGGCTACACCTTC,CASSFNLGVDGYTF
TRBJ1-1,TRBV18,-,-,TGTGCCAGCTCACCCGGGGGTTTGGCAACTGAAGCTTTCTTT,CASSPGGLATEAFF
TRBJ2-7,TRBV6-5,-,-,TGTGCCAGCAGTCCCTACAAGACGGGGGAGCAGTACTTC,CASSPYKTGEQYF
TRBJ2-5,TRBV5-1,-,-,TGCGCCAGCAGCTTTATGTCAGGTAGCCAAGAGACCCAGTACTTC,CASSFMSGSQETQYF
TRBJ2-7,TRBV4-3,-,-,TGCGCCAGCAGCCCGGGGTTTGGAGAGCAGTACTTC,CASSPGFGEQYF
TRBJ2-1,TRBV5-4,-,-,TGTGCCAGCAGCTTCGGAACAGGGACCTTCGGGCAGTTCTTC,CASSFGTGTFGQFF
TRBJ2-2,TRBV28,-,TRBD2,TGTGCCAGCAGTTTATTGGGGGGGGTTATGAACACCGGGGAGCTGTTTTTT,CASSLLGGVMNTGELFF
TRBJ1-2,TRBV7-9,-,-,TGTGCCAGCAGCCTCCTTGGGCAGGGAGTCGCCTATGGCTACACCTTC,CASSLLGQGVAYGYTF
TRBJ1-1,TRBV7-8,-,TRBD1,TGTGCCAGCAGCTTACCCGGGACAGGGCAAACTGAAGCTTTCTTT,CASSLPGTGQTEAFF
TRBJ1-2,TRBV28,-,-,TGTGCCAGCACTTCGAGGGTATCGTATGGCTACACCTTC,CASTSRVSYGYTF